Each of the 25 T cell receptor beta chains below was sequenced from the same sample in a study of stem cell transplantation in POMP-related autoinflammatory disease. Clones were read by immunoSEQ multiplex PCR, and TCRdb kept only the in-frame ones, dropping some. This table holds some 33,000 clones, around 88% found once. Sample: CD4+ T cells from PBMCs, taken before stem cell transplantation. These receptors came from a human donor with POMP-related autoinflammation and immune dysregulation (PRAID).

This chain joins TRBV28 and TRBJ2-7; D might be TRBD1 or TRBD2, each matching 5 bases. Trimming took off 3 bases at V and 7 bases at J, with 22 bases between the two ends. This CDR3 has 16 residues. CDR1 is MDHEN, CDR2 SYDVKM, per germline. The CDR3 nucleotides read TGTGCCAGCAGTTTGCCTGCCGGGATGGGGCCTGGGGAGCAGTACTTC. Amino acid sequence: CASSLPAGMGPGEQYF.

This rearrangement joins TRBV2 to TRBJ1-5, with 8 nucleotides matching TRBD1. The CDR3 loop spans 16 amino acids. The V gene end was trimmed by 5 bases and the J gene end by 2 bases; junction bases not matched to a gene: 8. Per the germline V gene, CDR1 is SNHLY and CDR2 is FYNNEI. The CDR3 DNA reads TGTGCCAGCAGTTCGGACAGGGCGGGGGGCAATCAGCCCCAGCATTTT. Its translation is CASSSDRAGGNQPQHF.

This chain links TRBV9 with TRBJ2-7; D may be TRBD1 (6 bases). CDR3 size: 15 residues. Germline V gives CDR1 SGDLS, CDR2 YYNGEE. Trimming took 4 bases from V and 5 from J, leaving 19 bases between them. The CDR3 loop reads CASSLGATGSHEQYF. CDR3 nucleotides: TGTGCCAGCAGCTTAGGGGCGACAGGAAGTCACGAGCAGTACTTC.

The chain is built from TRBV5-1 and TRBJ2-2; D may be TRBD2 (5 bases). CDR3 length: 15 amino acids. Per germline, CDR1 SGHRS and CDR2 YFSETQ. The germline V and J ends were trimmed by 0 bases and 8 bases, with 14 bases remaining between them. CDR3 sequence (DNA): TGCGCCAGCAGCTTGGCCTGGACTCTTCGGGGGGAGCTGTTTTTT. Amino acid sequence: CASSLAWTLRGELFF.

The chain couples TRBV20-1 to TRBJ1-2; D not resolved. The CDR3 has 11 amino acids. V dropped 8 bases and J dropped 6 bases, with 13 bases sitting between them. CDR1 DFQATT and CDR2 SNEGSKA come from the germline V gene (reference sequence). CDR3 sequence (DNA): TGCAGTTGGGGTTTACTAGATGGCTACACCTTC. As protein: CSWGLLDGYTF.

This chain connects TRBV7-9 to TRBJ2-7; 10 positions agree with TRBD2. Germline V lookup: CDR1 SEHNR, CDR2 FQNEAQ (reference sequence). The CDR3 is 17 residues long. The V gene end was trimmed by 5 bases and the J gene end by 3 bases; junction bases not matched to a gene: 13. CDR3 region: CASSLPGGEREGYEQYF. The DNA for the CDR3 is TGTGCCAGCAGCCTTCCAGGGGGCGAGCGGGAGGGCTACGAGCAGTACTTC.

The chain combines TRBV19 with TRBJ2-1; D may be TRBD1 (6 bases). The CDR3 length is 13 residues. Between the trimmed V and J ends, which lost 10 bases and 3 bases, there was a span of 13 bases. CDR1 and CDR2 (germline): LNHDA, SQIVND (reference sequence). For the CDR3, the DNA is TGTGCCACCCGACAGGCGAACTACAATGAGCAGTTCTTC. This sequence encodes CATRQANYNEQFF.

This clone was detected only once. The V call is TRBV5-1, the J call TRBJ2-2; D is perhaps TRBD1 (5 bases). Trimming left V 0 bases short and J 4 bases short, with 10 bases between. There are 15 residues in the CDR3. Germline loops: CDR1 SGHRS, CDR2 YFSETQ. CDR3 sequence (DNA): TGCGCCAGCAGCTTGGCCGGTCAGGGCACCGGGGAGCTGTTTTTT. Translation gives CASSLAGQGTGELFF.

The gene calls are TRBV2 and TRBJ2-1, with D unclear. Per germline, CDR1 SNHLY and CDR2 FYNNEI. V was trimmed by 1 base and J by 5 bases, leaving 3 bases between them. This CDR3 is 12 amino acids long. CDR3 DNA: TGTGCCAGCAGTGAAGAAAACAATGAGCAGTTCTTC. Its protein product is CASSEENNEQFF.

The V gene is TRBV15, the J gene TRBJ2-3; D might be TRBD2 (6 bases). This CDR3 comprises 13 residues. Trimming shortened V by 8 bases and J by 2 bases, and 11 bases separated the two germline ends. Germline V gene sequence: CDR1 LNHNV, CDR2 YYDKDF (reference sequence). CDR3 bases: TGTGCCACCGCAGGAGGGGCCACAGATACGCAGTATTTT. Encoded protein: CATAGGATDTQYF.

In this sample, this clone turned up once. The chain has TRBV4-1 and TRBJ2-1; 7 nucleotides align to TRBD1. From germline, CDR1 is MGHRA and CDR2 YSYEKL. The V segment lost 4 bases and the J segment 3 bases; nucleotides outside the gene matches: 9. This CDR3 has 16 residues. CDR3 coding DNA: TGCGCCAGCAGCCGATCAGGGACAGCCGTCTACAATGAGCAGTTCTTC. It encodes CASSRSGTAVYNEQFF.

This clone has just one count. The chain has TRBV9 and TRBJ2-3, with 8 bases identical to TRBD2. There are 16 residues in the CDR3. Looked up from germline, CDR1 is SGDLS and CDR2 is YYNGEE. V trimming: 0 bases; J trimming: 4 bases; junction bases outside the gene matches: 7. The CDR3 is CASSVGSGKDADTQYF. The DNA of the CDR3 is TGTGCCAGCAGCGTAGGTAGCGGGAAGGACGCAGATACGCAGTATTTT. Complete variable domain (other parts from reference TRBV9 and TRBJ2-3): DSGVTQTPKHLITATGQRVTLRCSPRSGDLSVYWYQQSLDQGLQFLIQYYNGEERAKGNILERFSAQQFPDLHSELNLSSLELGDSALYFCASSVGSGKDADTQYFGPGTRLTVL.

The rearrangement links TRBV7-2 to TRBJ1-6, with unresolved D. This CDR3 is built from 15 residues. From germline, CDR1 is SGHTA and CDR2 FQGNSA. V was clipped by 5 bases and J by 5 bases, with 13 bases between them. The CDR3 here is CASSLGPANNSPLHF. CDR3 bases: TGTGCCAGCAGCCTAGGCCCAGCTAATAATTCACCCCTCCACTTT.

CDR3 sequence (DNA): TGTGCCAGCAAAAGGGTCCTTTCATCTGAAGCTTTCTTT. Translating gives CASKRVLSSEAFF. This sequence joins TRBV6-5 and TRBJ1-1; D is undetermined. Trimming shortened V by 7 bases and J by 6 bases, and 15 bases separated the two germline ends. The CDR3 is 13 residues long. The germline V gene has CDR1 MNHEY and CDR2 SVGAGI.

The V and J genes are TRBV10-2 and TRBJ1-2; D possibly corresponds to TRBD1 (5 bases). The V end was cut by 5 bases, the J end by 0 bases, with 7 bases between. Germline V gene sequence: CDR1 WSHSY, CDR2 SAAADI. There are 13 residues in the CDR3. CDR3 sequence: CASSRGANYGYTF. As DNA, the CDR3 is TGCGCCAGCAGTAGGGGTGCTAACTATGGCTACACCTTC.

This clone was picked up one time. The chain employs TRBV7-2 and TRBJ1-1, with 9 bases fitting TRBD1. Germline V gene data show CDR1 as SGHTA and CDR2 as FQGNSA. The V segment lost 7 bases and the J segment 3 bases; nucleotides outside the gene matches: 6. The length of the CDR3 is 14 residues. Here the CDR3 reads CASTLDRGYTEAFF. In DNA form, the CDR3 reads TGTGCCAGCACCCTCGACAGGGGGTACACTGAAGCTTTCTTT.

V usage is TRBV11-2 and J usage is TRBJ2-7; maybe TRBD1 (6 bases). CDR1 is SGHAT and CDR2 is FQNNGV in the germline V gene. The CDR3 has 16 amino acids. Trimming pared 2 bases from V and 0 bases from J, leaving 14 bases between. Here the CDR3 DNA reads TGTGCCAGCAGCTTAAACCGACAGGACTCCTCCTACGAGCAGTACTTC. This translates into CASSLNRQDSSYEQYF.

Only one count was recorded for this clone. J is TRBJ2-5 and V is TRBV18; D possibly corresponds to TRBD2 (5 bases). Germline V gene sequence: CDR1 KGHSH, CDR2 LQKENI. This CDR3 has 16 residues. Trimming stripped 2 bases from V and 0 bases from J, with 13 bases between. The CDR3 here is CASSPMIRADQETQYF. The CDR3 coding sequence is TGTGCCAGCTCACCAATGATCCGAGCGGACCAAGAGACCCAGTACTTC.

J is TRBJ2-5 and V is TRBV5-1; TRBD1 matches 10 bases. Germline loops: CDR1 SGHRS, CDR2 YFSETQ. The J segment lost 5 bases and the V segment lost 4 bases, leaving 11 bases of the junction unmatched. There are 16 residues in the CDR3. The CDR3 spells CASSRVGTGDVETQYF. The CDR3 DNA sequence: TGCGCCAGCAGCAGGGTAGGGACAGGGGATGTCGAGACCCAGTACTTC.

The V call is TRBV5-1, the J call TRBJ1-2; D is possibly TRBD1 (6 bases). V was trimmed by 4 bases and J by 5 bases, leaving 18 bases between them. CDR1 SGHRS and CDR2 YFSETQ come from the germline V gene. This CDR3 contains 15 residues. In nucleotides, the CDR3 is TGCGCCAGCAGCCAGAAACAGGGCTTCCCATATGGCTACACCTTC. It translates to CASSQKQGFPYGYTF. The full variable domain, in which reference TRBV5-1 and TRBJ1-2 provide the parts outside the CDR3, is KAGVTQTPRYLIKTRGQQVTLSCSPISGHRSVSWYQQTPGQGLQFLFEYFSETQRNKGNFPGRFSGRQFSNSRSEMNVSTLELGDSALYLCASSQKQGFPYGYTFGSGTRLTVV.

The V and J genes are TRBV5-1 and TRBJ2-5, with a tentative D call TRBD2 (5 bases). Trimming pared 0 bases from V and 5 bases from J, leaving 11 bases between. The germline V gene has CDR1 SGHRS and CDR2 YFSETQ. The CDR3 totals 14 residues. CDR3 nucleotides: TGCGCCAGCAGCTTGGGAGGGTTCCGGGAGACCCAGTACTTC. It is translated as CASSLGGFRETQYF. The full variable domain, completed using reference TRBV5-1 and TRBJ2-5, is KAGVTQTPRYLIKTRGQQVTLSCSPISGHRSVSWYQQTPGQGLQFLFEYFSETQRNKGNFPGRFSGRQFSNSRSEMNVSTLELGDSALYLCASSLGGFRETQYFGPGTRLLVL.

The genes are TRBV5-1 and TRBJ1-2; D perhaps matches TRBD1 (6 bases). The CDR3 covers 14 residues. Per germline, CDR1 SGHRS and CDR2 YFSETQ. V dropped 4 bases and J dropped 2 bases, with 12 bases sitting between them. This CDR3 reads CASSPQTGNYGYTF. The CDR3 bases are TGCGCCAGCAGCCCACAGACAGGAAACTATGGCTACACCTTC.

The chain combines TRBV28 with TRBJ1-5, with 7 bases fitting TRBD1. CDR3 length equals 16 residues. V was clipped by 8 bases and J by 0 bases; unmatched bases: 10. From germline, CDR1 is MDHEN and CDR2 SYDVKM. The CDR3 coding sequence is TGTGCCAGCTGGGGGGGGACAGTGCATAGCAATCAGCCCCAGCATTTT. It encodes CASWGGTVHSNQPQHF.

The V gene is TRBV19, the J gene TRBJ1-5; tentative D call: TRBD1 (5 bases). CDR1 LNHDA and CDR2 SQIVND come from the germline V gene (reference sequence). This CDR3 comprises 15 residues. V was trimmed by 2 bases and J by 2 bases, leaving 10 bases between them. CDR3 bases: TGTGCCAGTAGTATACTAGCGGGGGGCAATCAGCCCCAGCATTTT. This codes for CASSILAGGNQPQHF.

This clone has just a few counts. This sequence joins TRBV7-9 and TRBJ2-2; the D gene is possibly TRBD1 (5 bases). The CDR3 runs 12 residues. Germline V CDR1 and CDR2: SEHNR, FQNEAQ (reference sequence). Between the trimmed V and J ends, which lost 11 bases and 7 bases, there was a span of 14 bases. The chain's CDR3 is CAGDRGGGELFF. CDR3 coding DNA: TGTGCCGGCGACAGAGGTGGCGGGGAGCTGTTTTTT.